This T cell receptor (beta chain) stems from a study of Graves' ophthalmopathy and Graves' hyperthyroidism. There are 18 residues in the CDR3. J was trimmed by 3 bases and V by 2 bases; bases with no gene match: 10. CDR1 is ENHRY, CDR2 SYGVKD, per germline. Investigators amplified TCR beta CDR3 regions from RNA transcripts. RT-PCR in the first round used HTBI primers; a second-round multiplex PCR followed. TCRdb re-derived calls from the multiplex PCR reads in MiXCR, one entry per CDR3 protein. The sample yields some 350,000 distinct CDR3 sequences, 15% to 20% seen once. Of note for this clonotype: Its antigen is unidentified.

Whole-study findings and limits: From stable hyperthyroidism, ophthalmopathy was separated by a 13-signature model with 87.88% sensitivity and 75% to 84% specificity. Blood also harbored most expanded thyroid clonotypes above 0.001 frequency.

Cases classed as stable hyperthyroidism had no ophthalmopathy within 18 months of follow-up. This sequence was found in an adult woman with stable Graves' hyperthyroidism. The sample was peripheral blood. The chain links TRBV10-3 to TRBJ2-2, with 9 nucleotides matching TRBD2. CDR3 nucleotide sequence: TGTGCCATCAGTGAGCCCTTCCTTGCGGGGGGGTACACCGGGGAGCTGTTTTTT. It encodes CAISEPFLAGGYTGELFF.